The text below deals with one T cell receptor beta chain. Its cognate antigen has yet to be identified. Qualities for individual bases were not recorded, and no much larger clone is one base off. This entry is derived from a study of cytomegalovirus exposure and HLA in healthy donors (dated by TCRdb to the late 2010s). For the study in its entirety: According to a later analysis, the approximately 120 validation repertoires were produced on the same platform as the roughly 600 repertoires of the first cohort. The study was designed to test whether signatures of past pathogen exposure could be identified by cataloging public T cell receptors. In addition to the first cohort of roughly 670 subjects, a separate validation cohort of over 90 different subjects was used. To predict cytomegalovirus infection status, the study combined high-throughput TCR immunosequencing, statistical association of individual TCRs with disease status, and machine learning. Overall study results and their limits: Three of the identified cytomegalovirus-associated TCR beta chains were confirmed in vitro to be specific for cytomegalovirus antigens. The study listed 170 or so TCR beta chains as associated with cytomegalovirus. Subsequent analysis determined that TCRs grouped into clusters in the first cohort also showed a tendency toward co-occurrence across the 130 or so validation repertoires, and approximately 93% of cluster scores exceeded 0. While some public TCRs were present in many individuals, most TCR sequences turned up only very rarely across donors. According to the authors, the approach could potentially be generalized to other disease states and immunological phenotypes. All 120 or so repertoires were used to score co-occurrence in the validation cohort in a later analysis, because that analysis had no HLA typing for the cohort. The classifier was reported to diagnose cytomegalovirus status with high specificity and sensitivity in both the original and validation cohorts.

The library was made by the immunoSEQ multiplex PCR assay. Regarding the original processing steps: To diagnose cytomegalovirus status from the catalog of TCR beta chain sequences, a statistical classification framework was built. What TCRdb holds here is the immuneACCESS table cut down to in-frame rearrangements. Part of the clones is not present; checked against another copy, under half of the missing clones reflect an unresolved V gene, and the others are unexplained. That table supplies the V and J calls and clone size; D and trimming were determined from the DNA. The sample yields 150,000 to 200,000 clones; around four fifths were counted once. The top ten constitute about 2.3% of the sample. Germline trimming: 6 bases from V, 4 bases from J; junction bases outside gene matches: 5. The CDR3 covers 13 residues, taking in both the cysteine and the phenylalanine. Only the CDR3 portion is preserved as DNA: 39 bases, with reading frame beginning at the first base. Based on the germline V gene (reference sequence), the CDR1 and CDR2 sequences are LNHDA and SQIVND.

Donors formed part of the validation cohort, which comprised 120 subjects and was distinct from the first cohort of some 700 subjects. This receptor was taken from a man younger than 45 in good health and CMV-seropositive. Specimen: PBMCs. Recombination connected TRBV19 to TRBJ2-7, with 8 central nucleotides matching TRBD2. The encoded CDR3 is CASSGGAQYEQYF. Here is the DNA: TGTGCCAGTAGCGGGGGGGCCCAGTACGAGCAGTACTTC.